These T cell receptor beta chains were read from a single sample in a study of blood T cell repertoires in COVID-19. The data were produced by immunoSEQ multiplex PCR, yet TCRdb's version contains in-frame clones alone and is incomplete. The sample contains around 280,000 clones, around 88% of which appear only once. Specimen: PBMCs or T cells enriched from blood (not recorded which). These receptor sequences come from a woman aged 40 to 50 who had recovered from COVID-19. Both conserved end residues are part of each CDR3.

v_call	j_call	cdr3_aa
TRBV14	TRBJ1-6	CASSQDWTGLNSPLHF
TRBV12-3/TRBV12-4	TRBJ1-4	CASSPGTVSKLFF
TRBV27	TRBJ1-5	CASSVQENQPQHF
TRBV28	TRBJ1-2	CASGQGGEDWHGYTF
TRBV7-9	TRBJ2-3	CASSFLRQGRDTQYF
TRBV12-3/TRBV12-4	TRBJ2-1	CASSGLVREQFF
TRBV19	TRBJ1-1	CASRVGASEAFF
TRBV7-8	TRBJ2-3	CASSRSAVSTDTQYF
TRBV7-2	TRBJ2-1	CASSISGIDYNEQFF
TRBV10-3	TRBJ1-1	CAISVGTAPNTEAFF
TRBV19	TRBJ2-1	CASSMREKSNEQFF
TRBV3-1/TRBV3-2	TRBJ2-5	CASSPGHQETQYF
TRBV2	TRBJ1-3	CASSGHSGNTIYF
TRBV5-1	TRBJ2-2	CASSLNLAGGPTGELFF
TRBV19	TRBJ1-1	CASSITGVGTEAFF
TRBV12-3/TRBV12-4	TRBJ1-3	CAFKGVSNTIYF
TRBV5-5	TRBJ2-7	CASSLSWPIKGIFEQYF
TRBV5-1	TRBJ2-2	CASSQGLAGHGELFF
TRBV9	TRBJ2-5	CASSELEAGAETQYF
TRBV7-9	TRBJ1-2	CASSSEIQGLNLIYTF
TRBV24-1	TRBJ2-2	CATGWTGPNTGELFF
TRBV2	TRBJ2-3	CASSEVASGSTDTQYF
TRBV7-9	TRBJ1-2	CASSQGQLYGYTF